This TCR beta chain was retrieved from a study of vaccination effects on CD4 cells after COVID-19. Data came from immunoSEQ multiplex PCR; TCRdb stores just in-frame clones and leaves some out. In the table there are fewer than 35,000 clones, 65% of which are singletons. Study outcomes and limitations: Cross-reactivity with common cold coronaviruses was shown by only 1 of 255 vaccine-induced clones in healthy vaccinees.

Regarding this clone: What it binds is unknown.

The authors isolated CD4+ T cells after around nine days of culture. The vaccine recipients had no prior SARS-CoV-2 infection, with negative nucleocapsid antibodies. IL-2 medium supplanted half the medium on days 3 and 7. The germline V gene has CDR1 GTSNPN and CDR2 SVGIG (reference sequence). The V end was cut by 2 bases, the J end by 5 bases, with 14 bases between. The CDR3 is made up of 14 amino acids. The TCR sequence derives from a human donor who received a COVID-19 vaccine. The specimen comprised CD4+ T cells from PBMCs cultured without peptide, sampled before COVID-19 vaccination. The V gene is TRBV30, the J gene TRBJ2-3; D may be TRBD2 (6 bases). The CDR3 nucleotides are TGTGCCTGGAGTCTGGGGGGACGGGGAGATACGCAGTATTTT. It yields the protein CAWSLGGRGDTQYF.